The T cell receptor (beta chain) described here comes from a study of OX40 agonist ivuxolimab in advanced cancers. Germline assignment: CDR1 GTSNPN and CDR2 SVGIG (reference sequence). CDR3 size: 14 residues. J was trimmed by 3 bases and V by 3 bases; bases with no gene match: 5. Method: immunoSEQ multiplex PCR; TCRdb's copy keeps in-frame clones and lacks some. The profile shows approximately 64,000 clones, approximately 80% of them singletons. The sequence derives from an adult with an advanced solid tumor such as melanoma, head and neck, liver or kidney cancer. This chain joins TRBV30 and TRBJ2-7, with TRBD2 identical over 10 bases. Sample: CD4+ or CD8+ T cells sorted from blood, taken in a trial of the OX40 agonist ivuxolimab. The CDR3 region is CAWRLSGRSYEQYF. The CDR3 region has the DNA TGTGCCTGGAGGCTTAGCGGGAGGAGCTACGAGCAGTACTTC.